The 18 T cell receptor beta chains reported below all come from one sample, sequenced in a study of cytomegalovirus exposure and HLA in healthy donors. A multiplex PCR was run with 60 Vbeta primers and 13 Jbeta primers. Sequenced by immunoSEQ multiplex PCR; TCRdb stores in-frame clones only, minus some. The sample consists of approximately 130,000 clones, about 9.4% of them appearing once. Sequenced: PBMCs. All receptors come from a woman in her thirties or forties in good health and CMV-seropositive.

This clone was detected a few times. The chain joins TRBV19 to TRBJ1-1, with D possibly being TRBD1 (5 bases). Trimming removed 1 base at V and 5 bases at J, with 14 bases between. This CDR3 has 15 residues. Per the germline V gene, CDR1 is LNHDA and CDR2 is SQIVND (reference sequence). The CDR3 DNA sequence: TGTGCCAGTAGTATAGGCGCAGGGTCCGGGACTGAAGCTTTCTTT. This codes for CASSIGAGSGTEAFF.

The chain joins TRBV6-1 to TRBJ2-3; TRBD1 is a possible D gene (8 bases). The CDR3 contains 16 residues. V lost 3 bases to trimming and J lost 3 bases, with 16 bases between them. Per germline, CDR1 MNHNS and CDR2 SASEGT. The CDR3 here is CASSERTGRETDTQYF. As DNA, the CDR3 is TGTGCCAGCAGTGAGAGGACAGGGAGGGAGACAGATACGCAGTATTTT.

This clone has just a few counts. The genes are TRBV7-9 and TRBJ1-1, with D maybe TRBD1 (5 bases). Trimming removed 5 bases at V and 5 bases at J, with 24 bases between. Germline CDR1 reads SEHNR; CDR2 reads FQNEAQ (reference sequence). The CDR3 runs to 17 residues. DNA of the CDR3: TGTGCCAGCAGCCTAAGGGGTGGGGATGGGGGGGGAACTGAAGCTTTCTTT. Amino acids: CASSLRGGDGGGTEAFF.

This clone was recorded a few times. The rearrangement links TRBV6-5 to TRBJ2-3; D uncertain. The V gene's germline CDR1 is MNHEY and CDR2 SVGAGI. Trimming removed 4 bases at V and 0 bases at J, with 11 bases between. This CDR3 is 15 amino acids long. Here the CDR3 DNA reads TGTGCCAGCAGTTTTGACGTCGGGAGCACAGATACGCAGTATTTT. Translating it yields CASSFDVGSTDTQYF.

The V call is TRBV9, the J call TRBJ2-2, with 7 bases matching TRBD2. The CDR3 totals 15 residues. The junction had 9 bases not matched to a gene; V was cut back by 6 bases and J by 4 bases. Germline V CDR1 and CDR2: SGDLS, YYNGEE. The CDR3 DNA reads TGTGCCAGCAACGGTGGGGGGGACGGCACCGGGGAGCTGTTTTTT. Translating gives CASNGGGDGTGELFF. The full variable domain, with the rest looked up from reference TRBV9 and TRBJ2-2, is DSGVTQTPKHLITATGQRVTLRCSPRSGDLSVYWYQQSLDQGLQFLIQYYNGEERAKGNILERFSAQQFPDLHSELNLSSLELGDSALYFCASNGGGDGTGELFFGEGSRLTVL.

This rearrangement joins TRBV10-3 to TRBJ1-1; TRBD1 matches at 7 bases. Germline V gives CDR1 ENHRY, CDR2 SYGVKD. V shed 7 bases, J shed 0 bases, and the junction held 5 bases outside the gene matches. The CDR3 loop spans 14 amino acids. The CDR3 sequence: CAINEQGMNTEAFF. The CDR3 DNA follows: TGTGCCATCAACGAACAGGGGATGAACACTGAAGCTTTCTTT.

In DNA form, the CDR3 reads TGTGCCAGCAGCCCAGTGGACAGCCTGAACACTGAAGCTTTCTTT. Translated: CASSPVDSLNTEAFF. This chain joins TRBV7-6 and TRBJ1-1, with D tentatively TRBD1 (6 bases). The CDR3 is 15 amino acids. Germline V gives CDR1 SGHVS, CDR2 FNYEAQ. The germline V and J ends were trimmed by 5 bases and 0 bases, with 13 bases remaining between them.

The rearrangement uses TRBV2 and TRBJ1-2, with 7 bases aligning to TRBD1. Unmatched junction bases numbered 4, after V lost 5 bases and J lost 4 bases. The CDR3 runs to 13 residues. CDR1 is SNHLY, CDR2 FYNNEI, per germline. In nucleotides, the CDR3 is TGTGCCAGCAGTAACAGGGGTGGCTATGGCTACACCTTC. Translating it yields CASSNRGGYGYTF.

This clone appeared a few times. J is TRBJ1-1 and V is TRBV6-6, with TRBD1 matching 11 bases. The trim removed 5 bases at V and 7 bases at J, leaving 6 bases unmatched. The germline CDR1 and CDR2 sequences are MNHNY and SVGAGI (reference sequence). The length of the CDR3 is 14 residues. The CDR3 loop reads CASSKDRGRVEAFF. CDR3 coding DNA: TGTGCCAGCAGTAAGGACAGGGGGCGAGTTGAAGCTTTCTTT.

The V call is TRBV13, the J call TRBJ2-1, with 8 nucleotides matching TRBD1. Trimming cost V 2 bases and J 8 bases; bases outside gene matches: 8. The CDR3 is made up of 15 amino acids. In germline, CDR1 is PRHDT, CDR2 FYEKMQ (reference sequence). The chain's CDR3 is CASSLPGQGPHEQFF. CDR3 in DNA: TGTGCCAGCAGCTTACCAGGACAGGGTCCCCATGAGCAGTTCTTC.

A few counts support this clone. The chain links TRBV29-1 to TRBJ2-3, with a possible D match to TRBD2 (5 bases). The CDR3 is made up of 13 amino acids. CDR1 and CDR2 from the germline V gene are SQVTM and ANQGSEA. The V gene lost 0 bases and the J gene lost 3 bases, with 7 bases spanning the gap. The CDR3 sequence is CSVEDPGTDTQYF. Here the CDR3 DNA reads TGCAGCGTTGAAGATCCGGGGACAGATACGCAGTATTTT.

The chain combines TRBV10-1 with TRBJ2-7, with D unclear. The germline gives CDR1 WNHNN, CDR2 SYGVQD (reference sequence). The CDR3 has 13 residues. Trimming removed 1 base from V and 7 bases from J, with 11 bases in between. The DNA for the CDR3 is TGCGCCAGCAGTGAGTACAGTTTAGGAGAGCAGTACTTC. It is translated as CASSEYSLGEQYF.

The J gene is TRBJ1-2, the V gene TRBV7-3; TRBD1 aligns across 8 bases. The CDR3 consists of 15 residues. Germline V gene lookup returns CDR1 SGHTA and CDR2 FQGTGA. J was trimmed by 0 bases and V by 5 bases; bases with no gene match: 5. The CDR3 bases are TGTGCCAGCAGCCCGGACAGGGAAGCTAACTATGGCTACACCTTC. Translating it yields CASSPDREANYGYTF.

V usage is TRBV7-9 and J usage is TRBJ2-2; 8 bases line up with TRBD2. This CDR3 contains 14 residues. Unmatched junction bases numbered 1, after V lost 1 base and J lost 6 bases. Germline CDR1 and CDR2: SEHNR and FQNEAQ (reference sequence). CDR3 bases: TGTGCCAGCAGCTTAGGGGGACTAGCCGGGGAGCTGTTTTTT. It specifies CASSLGGLAGELFF.

Only a few counts were recorded for this clone. This sequence joins TRBV28 and TRBJ2-7; D might be TRBD1 (6 bases). The CDR3 extends over 13 amino acids. Trimming stripped 5 bases from V and 1 base from J, with 9 bases between. From germline, CDR1 is MDHEN and CDR2 SYDVKM. The CDR3 loop reads CASSRTVSYEQYF. The CDR3 DNA reads as TGTGCCAGCAGTAGGACAGTATCCTACGAGCAGTACTTC.

This clone has a handful of counts. The CDR3 reads CSVRGTSGGPNTGELFF. CDR3 in DNA: TGCAGCGTCCGCGGGACTAGCGGGGGCCCTAACACCGGGGAGCTGTTTTTT. The chain recombines TRBV29-1 with TRBJ2-2; 14 nucleotides agree with TRBD2. In germline, CDR1 is SQVTM, CDR2 ANQGSEA. V lost 6 bases and J lost 2; bases outside the gene matches: 8. This CDR3 is built from 17 residues.

V is TRBV10-3 and J is TRBJ2-7; D is undetermined. There are 16 residues in the CDR3. The germline V gene has CDR1 ENHRY and CDR2 SYGVKD. V lost 3 bases and J lost 6, with 21 bases in between. As DNA, the CDR3 is TGTGCCATCAGTGAACAAACGGCAGACCGTTCGGGCGAGCAGTACTTC. It codes for CAISEQTADRSGEQYF.

This clone was seen a handful of times. This chain joins TRBV27 and TRBJ2-7, with TRBD1 matching 8 bases. The V gene end was trimmed by 3 bases and the J gene end by 6 bases; junction bases not matched to a gene: 10. Germline V gene data show CDR1 as MNHEY and CDR2 as SMNVEV (reference sequence). The CDR3 has 15 amino acids. The CDR3 reads CASSFAPSQGGEQYF. The CDR3 bases are TGTGCCAGCAGTTTTGCCCCTTCACAGGGGGGCGAGCAGTACTTC.